This TCR beta chain was obtained from a study of shared clonotypes between healthy human individuals. Findings and limits, study-wide: Clonotype sharing across four donors was observed for around 5.1% of naive CD4 clonotypes. Non-shared clonotypes had lower generation probabilities than those shared by all four donors.

Trimming took 6 bases from V and 6 from J, leaving 20 bases between them. In germline, CDR1 is LNHDA, CDR2 SQIVND (reference sequence). The CDR3 totals 15 residues. Notes on this clone: The antigen is not known.

The method was immunoSEQ multiplex PCR; TCRdb's version includes in-frame clones alone and lacks a portion of them. The table includes a few million clones, almost 96% detected once. This rearrangement joins TRBV19 to TRBJ1-1, with D unresolved. Material for sequencing was naive CD4+ T cells sorted from blood. The subset was: CD45RA+ positively selected. The receptor's source is a man between 18 and 29 years old in good health. The CDR3 protein is CASSDLETRTPEAFF. CDR3 sequence (DNA): TGTGCCAGTAGCGATTTGGAGACAAGAACCCCTGAAGCTTTCTTT.